The T cell receptor beta chain under discussion was sequenced for a study of blood T cell repertoires in COVID-19. Study details: Nucleic acid was either cDNA or gDNA, and it came from T cells, B-cell-depleted T cells, or PBMCs.

Germline assignment: CDR1 MNHEY and CDR2 SVGAGI. V dropped 6 bases and J dropped 3; count of bases not matched to a gene: 2. The CDR3 contains 13 residues. Some clones are missing from TCRdb's copy, which holds only in-frame ones; the method was immunoSEQ multiplex PCR. This table holds 78,000 or so clones, under 85% found once. This TCR came from a human donor in a cohort sampled during active COVID-19. The chain is built from TRBV6-5 and TRBJ2-5, with TRBD2 matching over 9 bases. The sample taken for sequencing was peripheral blood. CDR3: CASRIAGEETQYF. CDR3 nucleotide sequence: TGTGCCAGCAGGATAGCGGGGGAAGAGACCCAGTACTTC.